The source of this TCR beta chain is a study of shared clonotypes between healthy human individuals. About the study: Each donor's CD4 naive and CD4 memory cells filled three plates apiece, CD8 naive two, and CD8 memory one.

As for this clone: The antigen remains undetermined.

Overall study results and limits: Among donors, sharing of clonotypes was expected to be affected by sequencing depth.

Method: immunoSEQ multiplex PCR; TCRdb's copy keeps in-frame clones and lacks some. The sample lists roughly 650,000 clones; 96% were seen once. Naive CD8 isolation took CD45RO-negative cells positively selected for CCR7 and excluded terminally differentiated effector memory CD45RA+ cells. The CDR3 totals 14 residues. CDR1 MDHEN and CDR2 SYDVKM come from the germline V gene. V lost 4 bases, J lost 7 bases, and 14 bases lay in between. The receptor was derived from a woman between 25 and 40 years old in good health. The sample consisted of naive CD8+ T cells sorted from blood. The chain is built from TRBV28 and TRBJ1-5; D gene uncertain. CDR3 DNA sequence: TGTGCCAGCAGTTCCCAGGAGGGTTTGCAGCCCCAGCATTTT. Translation: CASSSQEGLQPQHF.